The clone carrying this TCR beta chain was counted between two and nine times. The sample belongs to a study of blood T cell repertoires in COVID-19. The assay was immunoSEQ multiplex PCR, and TCRdb's table has in-frame clones only and misses some. The sample consists of around 450,000 clones, 80% to 95% of them appearing once. The CDR3 runs to 14 residues. V dropped 4 bases and J dropped 5; count of bases not matched to a gene: 5. Germline-derived CDR1 and CDR2 are LGHDT and YNNKEL (reference sequence). This chain connects TRBV3-1 (or the pseudogene TRBV3-2) to TRBJ1-2, with 9 bases fitting TRBD1. The origin of this receptor is a man between 18 and 29 years old who had recovered from COVID-19. What was sequenced was PBMCs or T cells enriched from blood (not recorded which). CDR3 protein: CASSPRDRVYGYTF. In DNA form, the CDR3 reads TGTGCCAGCAGCCCCCGGGACAGGGTTTATGGCTACACCTTC.